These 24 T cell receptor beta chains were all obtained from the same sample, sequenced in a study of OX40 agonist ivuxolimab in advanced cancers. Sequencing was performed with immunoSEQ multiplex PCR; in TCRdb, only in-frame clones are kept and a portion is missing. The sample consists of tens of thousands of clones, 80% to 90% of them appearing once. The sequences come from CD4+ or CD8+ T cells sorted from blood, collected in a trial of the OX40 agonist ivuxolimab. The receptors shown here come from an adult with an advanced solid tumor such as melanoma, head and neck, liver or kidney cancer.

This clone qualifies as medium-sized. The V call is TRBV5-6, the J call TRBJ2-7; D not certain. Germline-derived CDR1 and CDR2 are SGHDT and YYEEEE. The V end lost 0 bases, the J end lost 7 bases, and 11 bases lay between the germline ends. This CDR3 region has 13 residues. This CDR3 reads CASSLGQVREQYF. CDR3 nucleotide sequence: TGTGCCAGCAGCTTGGGACAAGTACGAGAGCAGTACTTC.

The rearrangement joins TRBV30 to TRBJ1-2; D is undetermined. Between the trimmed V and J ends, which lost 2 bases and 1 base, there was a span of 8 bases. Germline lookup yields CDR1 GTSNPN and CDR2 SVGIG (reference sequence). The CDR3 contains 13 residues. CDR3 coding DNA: TGTGCCTGGAGTCCCACAGTTAACTATGGCTACACCTTC. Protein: CAWSPTVNYGYTF. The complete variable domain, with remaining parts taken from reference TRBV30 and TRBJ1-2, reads SQTIHQWPATLVQPVGSPLSLECTVEGTSNPNLYWYRQAAGRGLQLLFYSVGIGQISSEVPQNLSASRPQDRQFILSSKKLLLSDSGFYLCAWSPTVNYGYTFGSGTRLTVV.

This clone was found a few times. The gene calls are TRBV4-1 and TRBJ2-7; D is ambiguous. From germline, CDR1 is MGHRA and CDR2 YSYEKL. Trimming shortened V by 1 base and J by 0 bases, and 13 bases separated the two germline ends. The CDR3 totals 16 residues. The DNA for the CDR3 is TGCGCCAGCAGCCAAGGGAGACTCTCGAGCTCCTACGAGCAGTACTTC. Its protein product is CASSQGRLSSSYEQYF.

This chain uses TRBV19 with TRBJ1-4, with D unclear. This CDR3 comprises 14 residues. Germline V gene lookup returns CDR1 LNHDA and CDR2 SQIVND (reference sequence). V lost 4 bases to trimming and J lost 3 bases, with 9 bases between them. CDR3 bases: TGTGCCAGTAGTAAAGGGCAGCCTAATGAAAAACTGTTTTTT. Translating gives CASSKGQPNEKLFF.

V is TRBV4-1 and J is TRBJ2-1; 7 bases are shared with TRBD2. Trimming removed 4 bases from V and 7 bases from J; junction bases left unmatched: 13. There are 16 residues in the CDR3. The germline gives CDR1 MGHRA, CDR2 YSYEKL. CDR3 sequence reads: CASSPIRWEGGNEQFF. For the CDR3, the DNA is TGCGCCAGCAGCCCCATAAGGTGGGAGGGTGGGAATGAGCAGTTCTTC.

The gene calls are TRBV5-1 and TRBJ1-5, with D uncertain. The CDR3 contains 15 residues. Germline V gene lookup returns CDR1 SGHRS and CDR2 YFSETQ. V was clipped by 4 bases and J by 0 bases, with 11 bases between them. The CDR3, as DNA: TGCGCCAGCAGCCTCGACGCAGATAGCAATCAGCCCCAGCATTTT. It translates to CASSLDADSNQPQHF.

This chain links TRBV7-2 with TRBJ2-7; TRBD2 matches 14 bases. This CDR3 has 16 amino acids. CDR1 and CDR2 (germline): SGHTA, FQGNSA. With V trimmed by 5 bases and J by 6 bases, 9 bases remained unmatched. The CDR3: CASSTTRLAGGPEQYF. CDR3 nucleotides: TGTGCCAGCAGCACTACCAGACTAGCGGGAGGGCCCGAGCAGTACTTC.

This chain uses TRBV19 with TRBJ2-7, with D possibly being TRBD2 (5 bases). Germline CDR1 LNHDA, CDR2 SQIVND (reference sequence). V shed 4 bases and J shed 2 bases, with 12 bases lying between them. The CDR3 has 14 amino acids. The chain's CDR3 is CASSKPGGTYEQYF. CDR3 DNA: TGTGCCAGTAGTAAACCAGGAGGAACCTACGAGCAGTACTTC.

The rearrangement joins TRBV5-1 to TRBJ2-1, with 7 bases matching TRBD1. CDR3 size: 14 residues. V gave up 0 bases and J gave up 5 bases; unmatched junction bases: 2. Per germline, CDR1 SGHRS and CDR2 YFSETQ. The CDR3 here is CASSLDQGDNEQFF. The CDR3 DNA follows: TGCGCCAGCAGCTTGGATCAGGGGGACAATGAGCAGTTCTTC.

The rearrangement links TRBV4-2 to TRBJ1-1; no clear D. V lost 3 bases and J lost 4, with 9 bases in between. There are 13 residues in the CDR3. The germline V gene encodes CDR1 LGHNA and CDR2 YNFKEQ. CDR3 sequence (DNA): TGTGCCAGCAGCCAGGAGATGACCACTGAAGCTTTCTTT. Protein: CASSQEMTTEAFF.

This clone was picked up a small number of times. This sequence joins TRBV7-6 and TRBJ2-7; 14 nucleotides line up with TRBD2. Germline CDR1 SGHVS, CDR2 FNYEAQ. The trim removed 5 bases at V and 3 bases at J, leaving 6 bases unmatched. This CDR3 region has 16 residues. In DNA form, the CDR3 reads TGTGCCAGCAGCAGGAGGACTAGCGGGGGGTACTACGAGCAGTACTTC. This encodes CASSRRTSGGYYEQYF.

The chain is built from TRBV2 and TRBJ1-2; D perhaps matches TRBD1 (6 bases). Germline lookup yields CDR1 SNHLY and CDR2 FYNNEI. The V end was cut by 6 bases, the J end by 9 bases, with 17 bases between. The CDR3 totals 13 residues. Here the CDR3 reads CASRAQGPVSYTF. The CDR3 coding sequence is TGTGCCAGCAGGGCCCAGGGGCCGGTAAGCTACACCTTC.

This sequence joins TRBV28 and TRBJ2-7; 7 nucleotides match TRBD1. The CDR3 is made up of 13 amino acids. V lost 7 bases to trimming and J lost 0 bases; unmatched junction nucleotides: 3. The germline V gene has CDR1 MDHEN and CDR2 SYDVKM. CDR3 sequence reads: CASIDRDSYEQYF. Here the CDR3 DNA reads TGTGCCAGCATCGACAGGGACTCCTACGAGCAGTACTTC.

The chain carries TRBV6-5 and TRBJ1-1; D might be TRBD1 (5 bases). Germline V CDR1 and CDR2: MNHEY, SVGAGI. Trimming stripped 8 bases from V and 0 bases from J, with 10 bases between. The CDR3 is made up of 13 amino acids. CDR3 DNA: TGTGCCAGCTCCGGGGCCATGAACACTGAAGCTTTCTTT. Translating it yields CASSGAMNTEAFF.

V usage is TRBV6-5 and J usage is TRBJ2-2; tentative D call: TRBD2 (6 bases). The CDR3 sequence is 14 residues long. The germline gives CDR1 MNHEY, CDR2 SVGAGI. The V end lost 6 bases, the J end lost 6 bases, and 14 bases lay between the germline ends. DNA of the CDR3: TGTGCCAGCAGGCTGGAGGGAGCTCCCGGGGAGCTGTTTTTT. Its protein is CASRLEGAPGELFF.

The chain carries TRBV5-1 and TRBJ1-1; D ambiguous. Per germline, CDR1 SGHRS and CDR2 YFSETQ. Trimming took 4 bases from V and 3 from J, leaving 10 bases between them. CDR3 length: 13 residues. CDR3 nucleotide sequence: TGCGCCAGCAGCCCATCGCCCGACACTGAAGCTTTCTTT. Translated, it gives CASSPSPDTEAFF.

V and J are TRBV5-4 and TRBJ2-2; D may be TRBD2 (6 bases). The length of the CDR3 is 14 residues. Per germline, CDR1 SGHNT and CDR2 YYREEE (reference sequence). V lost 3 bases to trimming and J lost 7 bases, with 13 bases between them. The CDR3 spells CASSSGSWVGELFF. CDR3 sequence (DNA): TGTGCCAGCAGCTCCGGGAGCTGGGTCGGGGAGCTGTTTTTT.

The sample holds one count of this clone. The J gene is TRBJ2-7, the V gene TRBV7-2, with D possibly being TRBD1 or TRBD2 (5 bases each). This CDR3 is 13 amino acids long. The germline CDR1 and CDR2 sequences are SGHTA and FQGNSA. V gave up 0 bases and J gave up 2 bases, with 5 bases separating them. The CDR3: CASSLAGAYEQYF. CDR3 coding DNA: TGTGCCAGCAGCTTAGCGGGGGCCTACGAGCAGTACTTC.

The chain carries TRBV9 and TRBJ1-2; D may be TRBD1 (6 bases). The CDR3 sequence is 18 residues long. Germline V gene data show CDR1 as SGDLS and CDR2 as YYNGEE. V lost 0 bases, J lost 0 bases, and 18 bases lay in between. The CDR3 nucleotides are TGTGCCAGCAGCGTAGTTTCTGTGGGGACATCTTCTAACTATGGCTACACCTTC. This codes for CASSVVSVGTSSNYGYTF. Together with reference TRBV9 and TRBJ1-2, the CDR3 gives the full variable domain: DSGVTQTPKHLITATGQRVTLRCSPRSGDLSVYWYQQSLDQGLQFLIQYYNGEERAKGNILERFSAQQFPDLHSELNLSSLELGDSALYFCASSVVSVGTSSNYGYTFGSGTRLTVV.

The CDR3 is CASSEYRQLNEQFF. DNA for the CDR3: TGTGCCAGCAGTGAATACAGGCAACTCAATGAGCAGTTCTTC. The genes are TRBV2 and TRBJ2-1, with D possibly TRBD1 on 5 matching bases. Germline V lookup: CDR1 SNHLY, CDR2 FYNNEI. V gave up 2 bases and J gave up 6 bases, with 11 bases separating them. The CDR3 extends over 14 amino acids.

This CDR3 reads CASSEIGTDTQYF. CDR3 sequence (DNA): TGTGCCAGCAGTGAAATAGGAACAGATACGCAGTATTTT. The chain is built from TRBV2 and TRBJ2-3; no clear D gene. Germline V gives CDR1 SNHLY, CDR2 FYNNEI. The CDR3 covers 13 residues. V was shortened by 2 bases and J by 3 bases, with 6 bases between the two germline ends.

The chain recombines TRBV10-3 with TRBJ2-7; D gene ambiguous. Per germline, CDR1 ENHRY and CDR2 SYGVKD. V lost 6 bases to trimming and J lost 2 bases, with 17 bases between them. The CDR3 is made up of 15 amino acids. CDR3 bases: TGTGCCATCAGGGGCGAGGATTCAATACCCTACGAGCAGTACTTC. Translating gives CAIRGEDSIPYEQYF.

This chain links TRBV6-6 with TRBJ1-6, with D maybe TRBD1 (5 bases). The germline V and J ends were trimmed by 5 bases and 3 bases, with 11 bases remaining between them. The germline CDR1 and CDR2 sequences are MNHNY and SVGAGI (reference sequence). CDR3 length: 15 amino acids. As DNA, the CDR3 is TGTGCCAGCAGTCCCGGGGGGAACTATAATTCACCCCTCCACTTT. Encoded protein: CASSPGGNYNSPLHF.

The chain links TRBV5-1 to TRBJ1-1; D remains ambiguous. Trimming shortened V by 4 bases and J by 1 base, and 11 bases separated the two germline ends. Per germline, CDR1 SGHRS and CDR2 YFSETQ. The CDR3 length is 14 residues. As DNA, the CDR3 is TGCGCCAGCAGCCAGGACCCAAGGAACACTGAAGCTTTCTTT. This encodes CASSQDPRNTEAFF.